This T cell receptor (beta chain) was identified in a study of cytomegalovirus exposure and HLA in healthy donors. Turning to the study itself: Around 89 million unique TCRs from HLA-typed donors made up an early data release.

With 6 bases removed from V and 0 bases from J, the gap between germline ends came to 11 bases. The CDR3 runs 14 residues. The germline V gene encodes CDR1 SGHTA and CDR2 FQGNSA. In the case of this clone: Its antigen remains unidentified.

Overall study findings and caveats: Analyzed later, most CMV-associated TCR beta chains appeared HLA-restricted. In a later analysis, a missense DCLRE1C variant was linked to TCR beta V- and J-gene trimming. The study put some 160 TCR beta chains on its list as cytomegalovirus-associated.

The study ran its PCR with 60 Vbeta and 13 Jbeta primers. The method was immunoSEQ multiplex PCR; TCRdb's version includes in-frame clones alone and lacks a portion of them. The table has about 160,000 clones, around 77% seen once. This sequence was found in a woman aged 25 to 39 in good health and CMV-seronegative. Material for sequencing was PBMCs. The genes are TRBV7-2 and TRBJ1-1, with a weak D call TRBD1 (5 bases). The CDR3 region is CASSPDRLNTEAFF. In nucleotides, the CDR3 is TGTGCCAGCAGTCCTGACAGATTGAACACTGAAGCTTTCTTT.